This entry is about one TCR beta chain. The record originates from a study of technical replicates of blood from several donors. Germline assignment: CDR1 MNHEY and CDR2 SVGAGI. This CDR3 is built from 13 residues. The trim removed 1 base at V and 8 bases at J, leaving 0 bases unmatched. The method was immunoSEQ multiplex PCR; TCRdb's version includes in-frame clones alone and lacks a portion of them. The sample lists around 76,000 clones, approximately 98% seen once, with over 0.2% in the top ten. Sequencing was done on a sample of T cells isolated from PBMCs. This receptor was identified in a human donor in good health. This chain connects TRBV6-5 to TRBJ2-1, with 9 bases that match TRBD1. Here the CDR3 reads CASSYWTGDEQFF. In DNA form, the CDR3 reads TGTGCCAGCAGTTACTGGACAGGGGATGAGCAGTTCTTC.